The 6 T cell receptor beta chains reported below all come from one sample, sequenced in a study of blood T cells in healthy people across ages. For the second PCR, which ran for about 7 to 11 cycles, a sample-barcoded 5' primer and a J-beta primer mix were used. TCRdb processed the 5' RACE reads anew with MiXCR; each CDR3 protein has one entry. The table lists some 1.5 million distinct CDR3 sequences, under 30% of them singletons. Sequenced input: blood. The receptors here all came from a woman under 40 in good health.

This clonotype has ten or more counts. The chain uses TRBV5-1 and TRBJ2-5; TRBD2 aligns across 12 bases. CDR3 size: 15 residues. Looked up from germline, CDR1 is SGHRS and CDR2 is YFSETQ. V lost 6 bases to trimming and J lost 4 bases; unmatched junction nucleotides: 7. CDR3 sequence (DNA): TGCGCCAGCACCGCGACTAGCGGGAGCGCAGAGACCCAGTACTTC. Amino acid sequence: CASTATSGSAETQYF.

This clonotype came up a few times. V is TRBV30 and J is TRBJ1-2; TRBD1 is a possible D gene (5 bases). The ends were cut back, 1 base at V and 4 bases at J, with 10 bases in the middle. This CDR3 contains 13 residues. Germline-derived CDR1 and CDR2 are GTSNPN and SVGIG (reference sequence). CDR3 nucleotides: TGTGCCTGGAGTGCGGGGGGAGGCTATGGCTACACCTTC. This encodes CAWSAGGGYGYTF.

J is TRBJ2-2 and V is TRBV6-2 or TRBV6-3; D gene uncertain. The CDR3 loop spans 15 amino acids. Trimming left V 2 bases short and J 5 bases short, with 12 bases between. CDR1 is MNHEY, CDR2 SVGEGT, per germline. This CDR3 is CASSYRMGGTGELFF. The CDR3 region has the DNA TGTGCCAGCAGTTACAGAATGGGCGGAACCGGGGAGCTGTTTTTT.

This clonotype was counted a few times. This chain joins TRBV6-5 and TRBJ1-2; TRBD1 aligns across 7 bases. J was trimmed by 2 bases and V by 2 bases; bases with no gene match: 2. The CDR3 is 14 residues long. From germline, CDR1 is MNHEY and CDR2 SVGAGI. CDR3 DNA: TGTGCCAGCAGTTACAAGGGGGCAAACTATGGCTACACCTTC. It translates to CASSYKGANYGYTF.

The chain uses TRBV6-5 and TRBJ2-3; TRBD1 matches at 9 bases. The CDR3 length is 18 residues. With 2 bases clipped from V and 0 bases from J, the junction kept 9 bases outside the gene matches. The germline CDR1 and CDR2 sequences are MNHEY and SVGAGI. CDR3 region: CASSYRDRVITSTDTQYF. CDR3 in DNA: TGTGCCAGCAGTTACCGGGACAGGGTCATAACTAGCACAGATACGCAGTATTTT.

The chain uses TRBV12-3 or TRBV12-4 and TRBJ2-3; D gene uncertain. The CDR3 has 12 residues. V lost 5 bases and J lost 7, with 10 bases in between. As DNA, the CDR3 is TGTGCCAGCAGTCCCGGGCCAAATACGCAGTATTTT. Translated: CASSPGPNTQYF.